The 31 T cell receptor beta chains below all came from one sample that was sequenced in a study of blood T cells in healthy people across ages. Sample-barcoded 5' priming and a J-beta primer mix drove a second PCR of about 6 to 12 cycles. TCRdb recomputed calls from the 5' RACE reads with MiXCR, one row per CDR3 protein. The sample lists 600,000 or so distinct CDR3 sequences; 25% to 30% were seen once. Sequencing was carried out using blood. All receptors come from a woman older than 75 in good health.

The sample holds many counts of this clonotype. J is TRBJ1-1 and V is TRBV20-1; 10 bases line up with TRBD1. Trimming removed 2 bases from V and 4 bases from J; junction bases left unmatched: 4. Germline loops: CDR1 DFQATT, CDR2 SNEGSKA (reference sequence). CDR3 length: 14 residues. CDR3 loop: CSARTGTGATEAFF. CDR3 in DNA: TGCAGTGCTAGAACCGGGACAGGGGCCACTGAAGCTTTCTTT.

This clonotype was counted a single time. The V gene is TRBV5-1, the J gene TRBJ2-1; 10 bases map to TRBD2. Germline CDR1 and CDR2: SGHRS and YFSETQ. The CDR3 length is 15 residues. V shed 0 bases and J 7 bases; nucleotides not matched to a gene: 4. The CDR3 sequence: CASSLGGTSDNEQFF. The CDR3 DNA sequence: TGCGCCAGCAGCTTGGGTGGGACTAGCGATAATGAGCAGTTCTTC.

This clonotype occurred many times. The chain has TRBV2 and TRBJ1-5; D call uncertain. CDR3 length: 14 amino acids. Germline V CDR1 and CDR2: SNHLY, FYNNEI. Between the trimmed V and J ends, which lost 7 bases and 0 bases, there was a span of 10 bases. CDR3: CASTLGVSNQPQHF. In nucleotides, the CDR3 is TGTGCCAGCACTTTAGGTGTTAGCAATCAGCCCCAGCATTTT.

The CDR3 sequence is CASSFGGTQYF. CDR3 DNA: TGTGCCAGCAGTTTCGGTGGTACGCAGTATTTT. V and J are TRBV27 and TRBJ2-3; D remains ambiguous. The germline CDR1 and CDR2 sequences are MNHEY and SMNVEV (reference sequence). The CDR3 consists of 11 residues. V lost 3 bases and J lost 8, with 6 bases in between.

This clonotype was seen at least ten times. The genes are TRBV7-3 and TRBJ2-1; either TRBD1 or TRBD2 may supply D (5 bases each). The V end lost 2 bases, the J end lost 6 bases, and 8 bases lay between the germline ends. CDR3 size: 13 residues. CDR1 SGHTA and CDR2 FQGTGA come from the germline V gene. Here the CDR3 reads CASSLRGLNEQFF. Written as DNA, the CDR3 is TGTGCCAGCAGCTTACGGGGCCTCAATGAGCAGTTCTTC. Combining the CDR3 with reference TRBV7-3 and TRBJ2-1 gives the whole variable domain GAGVSQTPSNKVTEKGKYVELRCDPISGHTALYWYRQSLGQGPEFLIYFQGTGAADDSGLPNDRFFAVRPEGSVSTLKIQRTERGDSAVYLCASSLRGLNEQFFGPGTRLTVL.

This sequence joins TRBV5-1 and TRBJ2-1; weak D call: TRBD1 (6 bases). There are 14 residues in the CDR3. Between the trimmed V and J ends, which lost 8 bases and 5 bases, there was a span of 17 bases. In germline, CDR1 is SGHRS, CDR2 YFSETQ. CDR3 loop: CASRKDSLNNEQFF. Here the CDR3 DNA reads TGCGCCAGTAGAAAGGACAGCTTAAACAATGAGCAGTTCTTC. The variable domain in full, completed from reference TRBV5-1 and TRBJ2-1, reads KAGVTQTPRYLIKTRGQQVTLSCSPISGHRSVSWYQQTPGQGLQFLFEYFSETQRNKGNFPGRFSGRQFSNSRSEMNVSTLELGDSALYLCASRKDSLNNEQFFGPGTRLTVL.

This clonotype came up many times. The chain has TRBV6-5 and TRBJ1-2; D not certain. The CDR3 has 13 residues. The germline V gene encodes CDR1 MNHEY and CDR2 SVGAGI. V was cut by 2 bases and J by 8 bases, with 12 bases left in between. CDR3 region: CASSYARVGGYTF. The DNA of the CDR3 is TGTGCCAGCAGTTACGCTAGGGTCGGGGGCTACACCTTC.

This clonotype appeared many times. This CDR3 is CASSFRAYSNQPQHF. For the CDR3, the DNA is TGTGCCAGCAGTTTTCGGGCTTATAGCAATCAGCCCCAGCATTTT. The chain has TRBV27 and TRBJ1-5; D gene uncertain. CDR3 length: 15 residues. CDR1 and CDR2 from the germline V gene are MNHEY and SMNVEV (reference sequence). The ends were cut back, 3 bases at V and 0 bases at J, with 9 bases in the middle.

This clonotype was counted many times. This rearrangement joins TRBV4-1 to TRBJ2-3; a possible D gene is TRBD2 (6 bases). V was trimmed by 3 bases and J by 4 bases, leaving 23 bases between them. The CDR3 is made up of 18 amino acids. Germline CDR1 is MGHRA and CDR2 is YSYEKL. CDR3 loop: CASSHKIETGGNPDTQYF. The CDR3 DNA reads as TGCGCCAGCAGCCACAAGATAGAAACGGGCGGGAATCCAGATACGCAGTATTTT.

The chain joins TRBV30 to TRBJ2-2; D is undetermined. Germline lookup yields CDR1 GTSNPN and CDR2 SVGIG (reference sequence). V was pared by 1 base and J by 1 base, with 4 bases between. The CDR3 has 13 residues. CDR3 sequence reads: CAWSGGNTGELFF. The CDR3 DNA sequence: TGTGCCTGGAGTGGAGGGAACACCGGGGAGCTGTTTTTT.

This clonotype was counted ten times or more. The CDR3 DNA sequence: TGTGCCAGCAGCGGCAGGGATCAGTTCTTC. Translating gives CASSGRDQFF. This chain links TRBV9 with TRBJ2-1, with D possibly being TRBD1 (5 bases). Trimming took off 3 bases at V and 13 bases at J, with 8 bases between the two ends. The CDR3 is 10 amino acids. CDR1 and CDR2 (germline): SGDLS, YYNGEE.

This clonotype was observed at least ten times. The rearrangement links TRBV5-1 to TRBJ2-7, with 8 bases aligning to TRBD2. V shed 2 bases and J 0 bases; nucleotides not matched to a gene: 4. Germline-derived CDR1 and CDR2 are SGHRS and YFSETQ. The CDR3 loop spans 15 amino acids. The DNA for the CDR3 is TGCGCCAGCAGCTTTGGAGCGGGGGCCTCCTACGAGCAGTACTTC. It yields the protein CASSFGAGASYEQYF.

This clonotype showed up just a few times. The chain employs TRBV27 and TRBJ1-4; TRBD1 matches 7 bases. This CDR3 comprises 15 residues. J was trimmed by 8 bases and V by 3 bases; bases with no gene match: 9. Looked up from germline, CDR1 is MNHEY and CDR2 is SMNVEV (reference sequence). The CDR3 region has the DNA TGTGCCAGCAGTTTCACGACAGGGTTGAAGGAAAAACTGTTTTTT. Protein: CASSFTTGLKEKLFF.

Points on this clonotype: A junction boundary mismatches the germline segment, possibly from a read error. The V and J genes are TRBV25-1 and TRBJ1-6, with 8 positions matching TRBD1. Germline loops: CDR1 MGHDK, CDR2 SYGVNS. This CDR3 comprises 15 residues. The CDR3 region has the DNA TGTGCCAGCAGTGAATCCTGGACAGGGAATTCACCCCCCCACTTT. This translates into CASSESWTGNSPPHF. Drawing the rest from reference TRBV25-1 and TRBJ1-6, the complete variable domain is EADIYQTPRYLVIGTGKKITLECSQTMGHDKMYWYQQDPGMELHLIHYSYGVNSTEKGDLSSESTVSRIRTEHFPLTLESARPSHTSQYLCASSESWTGNSPPHFGNGTRLTVT.

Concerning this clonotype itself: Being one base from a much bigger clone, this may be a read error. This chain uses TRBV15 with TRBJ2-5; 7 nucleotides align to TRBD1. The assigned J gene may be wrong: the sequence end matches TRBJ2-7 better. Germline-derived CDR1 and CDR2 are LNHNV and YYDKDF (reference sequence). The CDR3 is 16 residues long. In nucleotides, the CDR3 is TGTGCCACCAGCAGAGATTTGGGGACAGTGGCTCGCGAGCAGTACTTC. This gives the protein CATSRDLGTVAREQYF.

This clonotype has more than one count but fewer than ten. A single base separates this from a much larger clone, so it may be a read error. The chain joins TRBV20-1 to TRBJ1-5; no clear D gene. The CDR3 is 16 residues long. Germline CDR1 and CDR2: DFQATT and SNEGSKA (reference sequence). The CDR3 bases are TGCAGTGCTAGAGATTCGACGGGGAGAGGCAATCAGCCCCGGCATTTT. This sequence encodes CSARDSTGRGNQPRHF.

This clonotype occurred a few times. The CDR3 here is CACPTGALLLNGYTF. The CDR3 nucleotides are TGTGCCTGCCCCACAGGGGCCCTCCTCCTAAATGGCTACACCTTC. The chain couples TRBV30 to TRBJ1-2; 7 bases line up with TRBD1. Germline V gene sequence: CDR1 GTSNPN, CDR2 SVGIG (reference sequence). The V gene end was trimmed by 6 bases and the J gene end by 6 bases; junction bases not matched to a gene: 16. The CDR3 extends over 15 amino acids.

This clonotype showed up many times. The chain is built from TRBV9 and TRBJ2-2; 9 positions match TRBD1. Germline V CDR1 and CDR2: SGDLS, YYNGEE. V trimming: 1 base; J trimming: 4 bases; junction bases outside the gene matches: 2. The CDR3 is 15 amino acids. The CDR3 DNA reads TGTGCCAGCAGCGTACGGACAGGGGTCACCGGGGAGCTGTTTTTT. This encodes CASSVRTGVTGELFF.

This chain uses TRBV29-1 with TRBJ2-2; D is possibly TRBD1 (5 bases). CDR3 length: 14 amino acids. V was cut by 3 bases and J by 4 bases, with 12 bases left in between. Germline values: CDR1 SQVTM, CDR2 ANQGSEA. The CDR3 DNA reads TGCAGCGTTGATTGGGGAAGGGGCACCGGGGAGCTGTTTTTT. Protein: CSVDWGRGTGELFF.

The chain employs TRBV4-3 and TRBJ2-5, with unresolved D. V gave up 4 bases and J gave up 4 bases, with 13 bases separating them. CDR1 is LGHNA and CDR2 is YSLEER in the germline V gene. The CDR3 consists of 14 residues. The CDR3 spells CASSLSVMGETQYF. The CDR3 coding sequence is TGCGCCAGCAGCCTCTCAGTGATGGGAGAGACCCAGTACTTC.

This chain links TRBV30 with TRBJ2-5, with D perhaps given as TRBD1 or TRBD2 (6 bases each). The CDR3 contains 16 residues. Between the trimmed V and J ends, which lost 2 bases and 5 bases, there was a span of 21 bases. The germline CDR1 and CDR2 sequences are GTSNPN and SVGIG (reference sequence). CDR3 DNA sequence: TGTGCCTGGAGTCCCCTCCTAGGGGGGCTGGGGGAGACCCAGTACTTC. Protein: CAWSPLLGGLGETQYF.

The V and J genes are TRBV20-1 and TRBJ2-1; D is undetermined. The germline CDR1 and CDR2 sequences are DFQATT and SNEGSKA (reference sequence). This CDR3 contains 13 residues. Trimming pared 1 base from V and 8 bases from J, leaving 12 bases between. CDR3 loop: CSARALLRDEQFF. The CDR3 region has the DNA TGCAGTGCTAGAGCCCTTCTCCGGGATGAGCAGTTCTTC.

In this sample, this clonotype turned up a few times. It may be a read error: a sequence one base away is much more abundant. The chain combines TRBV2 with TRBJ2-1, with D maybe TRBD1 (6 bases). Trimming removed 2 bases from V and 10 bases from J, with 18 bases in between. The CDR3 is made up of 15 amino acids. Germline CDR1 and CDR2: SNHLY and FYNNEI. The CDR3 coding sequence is TGTGCCAGCAGTGAAAGAGGGACATACACCTACGAGCAGTTCTTC. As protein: CASSERGTYTYEQFF. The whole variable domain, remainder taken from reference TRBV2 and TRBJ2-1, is EPEVTQTPSHQVTQMGQEVILRCVPISNHLYFYWYRQILGQKVEFLVSFYNNEISEKSEIFDDQFSVERPDGSNFTLKIRSTKLEDSAMYFCASSERGTYTYEQFFGPGTRLTVL.

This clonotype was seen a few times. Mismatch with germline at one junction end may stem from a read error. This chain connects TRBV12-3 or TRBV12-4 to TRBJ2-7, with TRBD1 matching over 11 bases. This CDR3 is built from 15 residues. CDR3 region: CACSLKGQGAYEQYF. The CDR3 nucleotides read TGTGCCTGCAGTTTAAAGGGACAGGGGGCCTACGAGCAGTACTTC.

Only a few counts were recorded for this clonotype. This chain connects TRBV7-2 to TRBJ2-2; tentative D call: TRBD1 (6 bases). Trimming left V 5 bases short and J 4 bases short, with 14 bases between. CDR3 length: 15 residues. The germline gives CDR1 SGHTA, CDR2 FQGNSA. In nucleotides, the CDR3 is TGTGCCAGCAGCCCCAGGGTAGGGGGCACCGGGGAGCTGTTTTTT. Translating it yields CASSPRVGGTGELFF.

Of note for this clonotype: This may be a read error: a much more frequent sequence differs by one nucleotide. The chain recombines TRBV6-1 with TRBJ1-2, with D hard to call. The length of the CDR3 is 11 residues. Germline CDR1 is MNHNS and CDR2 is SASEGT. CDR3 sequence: CAGSESYGYTF. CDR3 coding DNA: TGTGCCGGCAGTGAATCCTATGGCTACACCTTC.

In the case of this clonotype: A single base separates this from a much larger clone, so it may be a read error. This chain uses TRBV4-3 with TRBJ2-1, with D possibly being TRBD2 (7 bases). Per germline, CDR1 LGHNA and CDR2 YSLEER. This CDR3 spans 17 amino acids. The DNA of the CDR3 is TGCGCCAGCAGCCAAGGGACAGTGGGGGGGACGAACAATGAGCAGGTCTTC. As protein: CASSQGTVGGTNNEQVF.

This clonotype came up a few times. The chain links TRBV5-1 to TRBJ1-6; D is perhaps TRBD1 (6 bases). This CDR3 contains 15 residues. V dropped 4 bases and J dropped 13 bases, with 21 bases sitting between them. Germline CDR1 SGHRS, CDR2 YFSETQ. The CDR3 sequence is CASSEGGPRAAPLHF. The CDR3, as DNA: TGCGCCAGCAGCGAGGGGGGCCCCCGGGCTGCTCCCCTCCACTTT.

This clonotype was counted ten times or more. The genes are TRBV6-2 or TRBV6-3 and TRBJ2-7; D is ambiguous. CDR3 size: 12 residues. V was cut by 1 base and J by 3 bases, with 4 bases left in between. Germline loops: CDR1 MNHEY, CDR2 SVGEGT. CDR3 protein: CASSYLNYEQYF. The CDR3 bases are TGTGCCAGCAGTTACTTGAACTACGAGCAGTACTTC.

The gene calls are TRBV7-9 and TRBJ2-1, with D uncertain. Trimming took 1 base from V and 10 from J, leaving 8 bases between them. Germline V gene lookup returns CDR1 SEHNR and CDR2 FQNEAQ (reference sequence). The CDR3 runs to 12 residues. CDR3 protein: CASSLVSLEQFF. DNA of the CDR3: TGTGCCAGCAGCTTAGTTTCTCTCGAGCAGTTCTTC.

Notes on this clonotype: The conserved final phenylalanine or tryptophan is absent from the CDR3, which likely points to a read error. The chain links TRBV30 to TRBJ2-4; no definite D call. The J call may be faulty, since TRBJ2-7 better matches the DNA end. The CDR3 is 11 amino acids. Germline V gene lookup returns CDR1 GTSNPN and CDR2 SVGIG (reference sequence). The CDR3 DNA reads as TGTGCCTGGAGTGTAGGGTACGAGCAGTACTGC. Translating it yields CAWSVGYEQYC.